The 6 T cell receptor beta chains below were found in one sample sequenced in a study of T cells expressing NK-cell markers. TCRdb reanalyzed the 5' RACE reads and collapses them to one entry per CDR3 protein, without DNA. Listed are about 460,000 distinct CDR3 sequences; roughly 1.4% falls within the top ten. Sequenced sample: blood T cells: a sorted CD56 or NKG2C T cell subset, CD4+ or CD8+ T cells, or bulk PBMC T cells (not recorded which). Receptors originate from a woman in her forties or fifties in good health.

The chain uses TRBV5-1 and TRBJ2-1; TCRdb returns TRBD2, unconfirmable since there is no DNA. Germline lookup yields CDR1 SGHRS and CDR2 YFSETQ. CDR3 length: 16 residues. The CDR3 here is CASSPVADSSYNEQFF.

V and J are TRBV25-1 and TRBJ1-1. The CDR3 runs to 14 residues. CDR1 and CDR2 (germline): MGHDK, SYGVNS. This CDR3 reads CASSISEWATEAFF.

V is TRBV20-1 and J is TRBJ1-4. From germline, CDR1 is DFQATT and CDR2 SNEGSKA (reference sequence). CDR3 length: 12 residues. The CDR3 spells CSAIGSLEKLFF.

V is TRBV11-2 and J is TRBJ2-1; TCRdb outputs TRBD2, but without DNA this stays unchecked. Germline CDR1 is SGHAT and CDR2 is FQNNGV. The CDR3 is made up of 16 amino acids. Here the CDR3 reads CASSTGTSGFYNEQFF. The full variable domain, in which reference TRBV11-2 and TRBJ2-1 provide the parts outside the CDR3, is EAGVAQSPRYKIIEKRQSVAFWCNPISGHATLYWYQQILGQGPKLLIQFQNNGVVDDSQLPKDRFSAERLKGVDSTLKIQPAKLEDSAVYLCASSTGTSGFYNEQFFGPGTRLTVL.

The rearrangement links TRBV20-1 to TRBJ2-2. This CDR3 is built from 14 residues. Germline assignment: CDR1 DFQATT and CDR2 SNEGSKA (reference sequence). This CDR3 reads CSVEANDGSGELFF.

J is TRBJ1-2 and V is TRBV14. Germline values: CDR1 SGHDN, CDR2 FVKESK. This CDR3 contains 14 residues. The CDR3 protein is CASSQDLGVRGYTF.